This T cell receptor (beta chain) was retrieved from a study of cytomegalovirus exposure and HLA in healthy donors. There are a few counts of this clone. Antigen: not known. V lost 6 bases, J lost 5 bases, and 10 bases stayed unmatched. The germline V gene has CDR1 MNHEY and CDR2 SMNVEV (reference sequence). The CDR3 spans 15 residues. Overall study results and limits: The records held CMV serostatus as the only immune exposure information. In a later analysis, the majority of CMV-associated beta chains seemingly showed HLA restriction. Several of the most significant clusters were apparently associated with common viral pathogens in a later analysis. Reported findings show TCR beta sequences accurately forecast HLA-A and HLA-B alleles in most subjects.

The study ran its PCR with 60 Vbeta and 13 Jbeta primers. TCRdb keeps only in-frame clones here, not all; method: immunoSEQ multiplex PCR. The sample has around 100,000 clones; roughly 66% are singletons. This TCR came from a woman in her 50s in good health and CMV-seronegative. Source material: PBMCs. The V gene is TRBV27, the J gene TRBJ2-1; 7 bases are a match to TRBD1. The CDR3, as DNA: TGTGCCAGCAGAAAGCAGGGGGAGCTCGACAATGAGCAGTTCTTC. This encodes CASRKQGELDNEQFF.